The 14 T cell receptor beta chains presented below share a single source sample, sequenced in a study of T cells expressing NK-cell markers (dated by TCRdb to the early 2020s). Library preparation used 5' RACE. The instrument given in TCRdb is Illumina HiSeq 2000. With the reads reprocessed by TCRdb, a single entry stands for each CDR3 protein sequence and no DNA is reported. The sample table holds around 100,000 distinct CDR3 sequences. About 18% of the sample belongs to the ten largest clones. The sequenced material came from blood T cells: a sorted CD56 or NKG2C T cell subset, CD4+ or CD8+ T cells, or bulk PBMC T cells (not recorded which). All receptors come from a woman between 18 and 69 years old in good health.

CDR3 protein: CASSQDRGFTDTQYF. The chain combines TRBV27 with TRBJ2-3; TCRdb's D call of TRBD1 is untestable without DNA. Per germline, CDR1 MNHEY and CDR2 SMNVEV (reference sequence). The CDR3 totals 15 residues.

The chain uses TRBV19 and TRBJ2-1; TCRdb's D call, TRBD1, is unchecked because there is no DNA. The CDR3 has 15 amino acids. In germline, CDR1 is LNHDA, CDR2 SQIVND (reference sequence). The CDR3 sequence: CASSIINAPGNEQFF.

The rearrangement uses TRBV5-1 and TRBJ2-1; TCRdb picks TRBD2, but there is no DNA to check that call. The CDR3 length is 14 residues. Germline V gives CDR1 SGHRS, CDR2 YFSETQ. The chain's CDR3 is CASSLSGGGTEQFF.

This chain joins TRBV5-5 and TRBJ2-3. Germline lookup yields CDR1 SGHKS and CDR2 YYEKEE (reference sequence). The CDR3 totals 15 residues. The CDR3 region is CASSADGNPTDTQYF. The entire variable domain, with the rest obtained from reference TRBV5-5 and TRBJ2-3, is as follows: DAGVTQSPTHLIKTRGQQVTLRCSPISGHKSVSWYQQVLGQGPQFIFQYYEKEERGRGNFPDRFSARQFPNYSSELNVNALLLGDSALYLCASSADGNPTDTQYFGPGTRLTVL.

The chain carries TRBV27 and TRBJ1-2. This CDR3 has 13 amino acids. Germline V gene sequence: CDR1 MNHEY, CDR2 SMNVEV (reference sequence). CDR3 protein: CASGLQENYGYTF.

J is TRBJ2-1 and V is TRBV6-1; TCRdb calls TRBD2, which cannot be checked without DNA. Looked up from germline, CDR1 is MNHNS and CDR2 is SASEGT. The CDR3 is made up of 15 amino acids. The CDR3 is CASSPPLAGEHEQFF.

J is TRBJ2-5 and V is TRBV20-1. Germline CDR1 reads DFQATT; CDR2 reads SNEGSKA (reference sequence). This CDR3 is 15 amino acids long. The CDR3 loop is CSARDGESGTETQYF.

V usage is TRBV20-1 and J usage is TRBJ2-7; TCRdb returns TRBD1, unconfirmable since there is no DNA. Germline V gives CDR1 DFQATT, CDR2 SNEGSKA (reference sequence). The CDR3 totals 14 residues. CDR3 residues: CSADPASPLYEQYF.

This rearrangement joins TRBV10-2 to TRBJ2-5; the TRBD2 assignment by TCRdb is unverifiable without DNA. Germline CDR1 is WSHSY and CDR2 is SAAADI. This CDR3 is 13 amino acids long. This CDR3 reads CASCDRSGETQYF.

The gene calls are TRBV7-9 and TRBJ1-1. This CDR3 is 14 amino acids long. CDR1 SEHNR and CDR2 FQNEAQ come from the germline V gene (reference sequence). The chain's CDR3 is CASSLESRNTEAFF.

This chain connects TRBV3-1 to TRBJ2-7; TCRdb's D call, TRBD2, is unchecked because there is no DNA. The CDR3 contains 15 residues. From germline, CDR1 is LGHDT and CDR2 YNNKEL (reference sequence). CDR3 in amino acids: CASSHSRDYSYEQYF.

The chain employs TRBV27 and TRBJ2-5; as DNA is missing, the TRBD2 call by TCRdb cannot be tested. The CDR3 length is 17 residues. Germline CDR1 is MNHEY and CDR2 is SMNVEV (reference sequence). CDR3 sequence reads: CASSFSLAGGPGETQYF.

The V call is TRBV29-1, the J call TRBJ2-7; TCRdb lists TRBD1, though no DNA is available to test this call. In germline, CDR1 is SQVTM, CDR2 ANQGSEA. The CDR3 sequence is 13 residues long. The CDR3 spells CSGLGWDGREQYF.

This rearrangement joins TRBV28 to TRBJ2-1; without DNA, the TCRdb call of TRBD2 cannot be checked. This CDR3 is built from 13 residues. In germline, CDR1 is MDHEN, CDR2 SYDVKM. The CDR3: CASTWGGLDEQFF.